One and the same sample provided the 32 T cell receptor beta chains below, sequenced in a study of molecular identifiers for immune sequencing clone quantification. MiXCR, run by TCRdb on the PCR reads, gives a single entry per CDR3 protein. The sample contains hundreds of thousands of distinct CDR3 sequences, roughly 25% of which appear only once. The sequencing sample was made of naive CD8+ T cells from blood, with Jurkat cell RNA spiked in. Stated subset: FACS-sorted CD8+CD4-CCR7+CD45RA+ naive T cells. These receptor sequences come from a human donor in good health. Some libraries in this study had Jurkat cell RNA spiked in.

This clonotype was seen once. The V gene is TRBV7-9, the J gene TRBJ1-3; D not resolved. Germline CDR1 reads SEHNR; CDR2 reads FQNEAQ (reference sequence). The CDR3 has 13 residues. V was clipped by 1 base and J by 5 bases, with 6 bases between them. The CDR3 DNA reads TGTGCCAGCAGCTTAGGGGGTAGAAACACCATATATTTT. It codes for CASSLGGRNTIYF.

Comment on this clonotype: A read error may account for a junction end that differs from germline. The rearrangement links TRBV20-1 to TRBJ2-5; D remains unclear. Germline CDR1 and CDR2: DFQATT and SNEGSKA (reference sequence). CDR3 length: 11 residues. This CDR3 reads CRARAASAQSF. DNA for the CDR3: TGCAGGGCTCGCGCGGCGTCCGCGCAGTCCTTC.

The sample holds a few counts of this clonotype. CDR3: CASSLDRGGYNTIYF. CDR3 nucleotide sequence: TGTGCCAGCAGCTTAGACAGGGGAGGGTACAACACCATATATTTT. V and J are TRBV7-8 and TRBJ1-3; 7 nucleotides align to TRBD1. Trimming at V came to 1 base and at J to 7 bases, leaving 7 bases not matched to a gene. The germline gives CDR1 SGHVS, CDR2 FQNEAQ. This CDR3 region has 15 residues.

The chain employs TRBV21-1 and TRBJ2-7; TRBD1 was called by the table and not checked on the DNA. TRBV21-1 is recorded as a pseudogene. The CDR3 has 15 amino acids. The DNA for the CDR3 is TGTGCCAGCAGCAAAGGCGAGGACAGACAATACGAGCAGTACTTC. Its translation is CASSKGEDRQYEQYF.

The chain combines TRBV4-3 with TRBJ1-2; D unclear. The CDR3 loop spans 17 amino acids. The germline gives CDR1 LGHNA, CDR2 YSLEER. V was shortened by 2 bases and J by 10 bases, with 26 bases between the two germline ends. This CDR3 reads CASSQRYQQKTELNYTF. CDR3 coding DNA: TGCGCCAGCAGCCAACGATACCAACAAAAAACTGAATTAAACTACACCTTC.

This clonotype showed up many times. The chain recombines TRBV7-2 with TRBJ1-5, with D maybe TRBD1 (5 bases). V was shortened by 4 bases and J by 5 bases, with 12 bases between the two germline ends. The CDR3 is 14 amino acids. CDR1 SGHTA and CDR2 FQGNSA come from the germline V gene. Written as DNA, the CDR3 is TGTGCCAGCAGCTGGGGACGGAAAGATCAGCCCCAGCATTTT. Amino acid sequence: CASSWGRKDQPQHF.

This clonotype turned up a few times. The V gene is TRBV5-6, the J gene TRBJ2-1; a possible D gene is TRBD2 (7 bases). The CDR3 covers 17 residues. Trimming took off 2 bases at V and 5 bases at J, with 20 bases between the two ends. Germline lookup yields CDR1 SGHDT and CDR2 YYEEEE. The CDR3 sequence: CASSFSARGAYDNEQFF. The CDR3 DNA reads as TGTGCCAGCAGCTTTAGTGCCCGGGGGGCGTATGACAATGAGCAGTTCTTC.

This clonotype was detected only a few times. The chain has TRBV5-6 and TRBJ2-7; D gene ambiguous. The CDR3 loop spans 14 amino acids. Germline CDR1 and CDR2: SGHDT and YYEEEE. V lost 0 bases and J lost 3, with 10 bases in between. The CDR3 spells CASSLVGANYEQYF. CDR3 in DNA: TGTGCCAGCAGCTTGGTCGGTGCAAACTACGAGCAGTACTTC.

This clonotype was counted ten times or more. V and J are TRBV6-5 and TRBJ1-5; tentative D call: TRBD1 (5 bases). CDR1 is MNHEY and CDR2 is SVGAGI in the germline V gene. V was pared by 7 bases and J by 4 bases, with 11 bases between. The length of the CDR3 is 13 residues. This CDR3 reads CASTGAANQPQHF. In DNA, the CDR3 is TGTGCCAGCACCGGGGCGGCTAATCAGCCCCAGCATTTT.

This clonotype was seen at least ten times. The chain carries TRBV6-2 or TRBV6-3 and TRBJ1-5, with 10 positions matching TRBD1. Trimming took 5 bases from V and 4 from J; bases not matched to a gene: 17. The CDR3 is 19 residues long. In germline, CDR1 is MNHEY, CDR2 SVGEGT. CDR3 loop: CASSPINSGTGDPNQPQHF. CDR3 sequence (DNA): TGTGCCAGCAGTCCAATCAACTCCGGGACAGGGGACCCTAATCAGCCCCAGCATTTT.

V is TRBV12-3 or TRBV12-4 and J is TRBJ1-2; D might be TRBD1 (6 bases). V lost 2 bases to trimming and J lost 5 bases, with 12 bases between them. The CDR3 totals 14 residues. The CDR3 region is CASSLKGEAYGYTF. The CDR3 DNA follows: TGTGCCAGCAGTTTAAAGGGGGAAGCGTATGGCTACACCTTC.

A remark on this clonotype: The CDR3 does not end in the conserved phenylalanine or tryptophan, so this is likely a read error. The chain joins TRBV27 to TRBJ2-7, with D perhaps TRBD1 or TRBD2 (6 bases each). The CDR3 runs 13 residues. Germline assignment: CDR1 MNHEY and CDR2 SMNVEV (reference sequence). Trimming shortened V by 4 bases and J by 4 bases, and 11 bases separated the two germline ends. The CDR3 loop is CASSWRDNYEQYL. The CDR3 bases are TGTGCCAGCAGTTGGAGGGACAATTACGAGCAGTACCTC.

The chain links TRBV7-9 to TRBJ2-7; 7 bases are a match to TRBD2. There are 16 residues in the CDR3. Germline V CDR1 and CDR2: SEHNR, FQNEAQ (reference sequence). Losses at the gene ends were 5 bases for V and 2 bases for J; bases not matched to a gene: 12. CDR3 bases: TGTGCCAGCAGCCCGAGTCTAGCGGTCCAGACCTACGAGCAGTACTTC. This gives the protein CASSPSLAVQTYEQYF.

This clonotype has at least ten counts. The CDR3 is CSVEPQAGATDTQYF. The CDR3 DNA sequence: TGCAGCGTTGAGCCGCAAGCGGGAGCCACAGATACGCAGTATTTT. The chain has TRBV29-1 and TRBJ2-3, with 8 bases matching TRBD2. The CDR3 has 15 amino acids. CDR1 SQVTM and CDR2 ANQGSEA come from the germline V gene. V was clipped by 3 bases and J by 2 bases; unmatched bases: 7.

This clonotype was recorded a few times. The chain has TRBV12-3 or TRBV12-4 and TRBJ2-3; D unresolved. This CDR3 comprises 12 residues. Trimming removed 4 bases at V and 11 bases at J, with 13 bases between. The DNA for the CDR3 is TGTGCCAGCAGTTCTAACCCCAATCTGCAGTATTTT. Its translation: CASSSNPNLQYF.

On this clonotype itself: Mismatch with germline at one junction end may stem from a read error. This chain connects TRBV19 to TRBJ2-2; D is undetermined. The CDR3 spans 15 residues. The germline gives CDR1 LNHDA, CDR2 SQIVND (reference sequence). CDR3 coding DNA: TGTGTCAGTAGTATGTCTGGGCCGGACACCGGGGAGCTGTTTTTT. It yields the protein CVSSMSGPDTGELFF.

This clonotype appeared a few times. The chain employs TRBV15 and TRBJ1-5; D call uncertain. This CDR3 is built from 14 residues. Germline CDR1 LNHNV, CDR2 YYDKDF (reference sequence). The V and J ends lost 5 bases and 3 bases respectively, with 11 bases between them. The chain's CDR3 is CATSRMGNNQPQHF. In DNA, the CDR3 is TGTGCCACCAGCCGGATGGGAAACAATCAGCCCCAGCATTTT.

As for this clonotype: Compared with germline, one end of the junction differs, possibly owing to a read error. J is TRBJ2-6 and V is TRBV12-3 or TRBV12-4; D may match TRBD1 or TRBD2 (5 bases each). This CDR3 is built from 17 residues. CDR3 DNA: TGTGCCAGCAGACCCCGGGACGTACATGCTAAGACCAACGTCCTAACTTTC. It codes for CASRPRDVHAKTNVLTF.

This clonotype was detected only a few times. The V call is TRBV20-1, the J call TRBJ2-5; 13 positions match TRBD2. V dropped 5 bases and J dropped 0; count of bases not matched to a gene: 6. CDR3 size: 16 residues. The germline CDR1 and CDR2 sequences are DFQATT and SNEGSKA (reference sequence). CDR3 sequence reads: CSARTSGGRYQETQYF. As DNA, the CDR3 is TGCAGTGCTCGGACTAGCGGGGGCCGGTACCAAGAGACCCAGTACTTC.

This clonotype appeared many times. The chain couples TRBV6-6 to TRBJ2-6; possible D gene TRBD1, 7 bases. The CDR3 has 16 residues. V dropped 6 bases and J dropped 2 bases, with 14 bases sitting between them. In germline, CDR1 is MNHNY, CDR2 SVGAGI (reference sequence). The CDR3 sequence: CASSETGTAGANVLTF. The DNA for the CDR3 is TGTGCCAGCAGCGAGACAGGGACTGCTGGGGCCAACGTCCTGACTTTC.

This clonotype has ten or more counts. J is TRBJ2-3 and V is TRBV20-1, with D hard to call. The CDR3 spans 14 residues. Germline CDR1 DFQATT, CDR2 SNEGSKA (reference sequence). Trimming stripped 4 bases from V and 4 bases from J, with 15 bases between. The CDR3 region is CSANGEVPSDTQYF. The CDR3 DNA is TGCAGTGCTAACGGAGAGGTCCCCTCAGATACGCAGTATTTT.

At least ten counts were recorded for this clonotype. The chain has TRBV14 and TRBJ2-2; possible D gene TRBD1, 5 bases. The length of the CDR3 is 17 residues. Germline V lookup: CDR1 SGHDN, CDR2 FVKESK. V lost 0 bases and J lost 6, with 17 bases in between. The CDR3 DNA sequence: TGTGCCAGCAGCCAAGAGAACTACAGGATTTGGTCCGGGGAGCTGTTTTTT. Translation gives CASSQENYRIWSGELFF.

In its sample, this clonotype was seen many times. The gene calls are TRBV29-1 and TRBJ1-1; D is perhaps TRBD1 (5 bases). The CDR3 has 14 amino acids. Germline CDR1 reads SQVTM; CDR2 reads ANQGSEA. V shed 2 bases and J shed 4 bases, with 14 bases lying between them. CDR3 DNA: TGCAGCGTTGAAAACCCGGGGCGCGTCACTGAAGCTTTCTTT. Translated, it gives CSVENPGRVTEAFF.

The rearrangement uses TRBV19 and TRBJ1-5; D is ambiguous. The V end lost 3 bases, the J end lost 3 bases, and 12 bases lay between the germline ends. Germline V gene sequence: CDR1 LNHDA, CDR2 SQIVND (reference sequence). CDR3 size: 15 residues. The CDR3 DNA reads as TGTGCCAGTAGTATCGCCCTTAAGACCAATCAGCCCCAGCATTTT. This sequence encodes CASSIALKTNQPQHF.

This sequence joins TRBV15 and TRBJ2-5; the match to TRBD2 covers 9 bases. The CDR3 spans 14 residues. Losses at the gene ends were 3 bases for V and 4 bases for J; bases not matched to a gene: 3. Germline-derived CDR1 and CDR2 are LNHNV and YYDKDF (reference sequence). CDR3 amino acids: CATSSSGRPETQYF. CDR3 in DNA: TGTGCCACCAGCAGTAGCGGGAGACCAGAGACCCAGTACTTC. Filled out from reference TRBV15 and TRBJ2-5, the complete variable domain reads DAMVIQNPRYQVTQFGKPVTLSCSQTLNHNVMYWYQQKSSQAPKLLFHYYDKDFNNEADTPDNFQSRRPNTSFCFLDIRSPGLGDTAMYLCATSSSGRPETQYFGPGTRLLVL.

This clonotype was counted many times. This sequence joins TRBV14 and TRBJ2-5, with D possibly being TRBD1 (5 bases). The length of the CDR3 is 13 residues. Trimming cost V 0 bases and J 4 bases, with 6 bases left between them. CDR1 and CDR2 (germline): SGHDN, FVKESK. The CDR3 DNA reads as TGTGCCAGCAGCCAAGACAGGGCAGAGACCCAGTACTTC. It encodes CASSQDRAETQYF.

The genes are TRBV28 and TRBJ2-1, with no clear D. The V gene lost 6 bases and the J gene lost 2 bases, with 11 bases spanning the gap. This CDR3 has 14 amino acids. The germline CDR1 and CDR2 sequences are MDHEN and SYDVKM. CDR3 sequence: CASSPAWTYNEQFF. DNA for the CDR3: TGTGCCAGCAGCCCCGCGTGGACCTACAATGAGCAGTTCTTC.

This clonotype was observed at least ten times. In DNA form, the CDR3 reads TGTGCCAGCAGCTTACAGGGACGTCACACTGAAGCTTTCTTT. Translated: CASSLQGRHTEAFF. The chain uses TRBV7-9 and TRBJ1-1; maybe TRBD1 (5 bases). V shed 2 bases and J shed 3 bases, with 10 bases lying between them. The CDR3 is made up of 14 amino acids. Germline CDR1 SEHNR, CDR2 FQNEAQ (reference sequence).

This clonotype was counted ten times or more. This chain uses TRBV12-3 or TRBV12-4 with TRBJ2-7, with D perhaps TRBD1 (5 bases). Trimming stripped 7 bases from V and 5 bases from J, with 12 bases between. The length of the CDR3 is 12 residues. The CDR3 sequence is CASTDDSHEQYF. DNA for the CDR3: TGTGCCAGCACCGACGACAGCCACGAGCAGTACTTC.

This clonotype was seen ten or more times. The V gene is TRBV7-9, the J gene TRBJ2-7, with TRBD1 matching over 8 bases. This CDR3 spans 13 amino acids. V dropped 5 bases and J dropped 4; count of bases not matched to a gene: 4. Looked up from germline, CDR1 is SEHNR and CDR2 is FQNEAQ (reference sequence). CDR3 protein: CASSGWTGYEQYF. CDR3 nucleotides: TGTGCCAGCAGCGGATGGACAGGGTACGAGCAGTACTTC. The variable domain in full, completed from reference TRBV7-9 and TRBJ2-7, reads DTGVSQNPRHKITKRGQNVTFRCDPISEHNRLYWYRQTLGQGPEFLTYFQNEAQLEKSRLLSDRFSAERPKGSFSTLEIQRTEQGDSAMYLCASSGWTGYEQYFGPGTRLTVT.

Many counts were recorded for this clonotype. The V call is TRBV28, the J call TRBJ2-7; 14 bases match TRBD2. Trimming at V came to 3 bases and at J to 7 bases, leaving 5 bases not matched to a gene. CDR1 MDHEN and CDR2 SYDVKM come from the germline V gene. The CDR3 is made up of 15 amino acids. The CDR3 nucleotides read TGTGCCAGCAGTTTCGGACTAGCGGGGGGTCGTGAGCAGTACTTC. Translated: CASSFGLAGGREQYF.

There are many counts of this clonotype. The chain couples TRBV29-1 to TRBJ2-3; D gene uncertain. V was pared by 0 bases and J by 3 bases, with 10 bases between. Germline CDR1 is SQVTM and CDR2 is ANQGSEA. The CDR3 runs to 14 residues. The CDR3 bases are TGCAGCGTTGAAGACCTGGGAAATACAGATACGCAGTATTTT. Translated: CSVEDLGNTDTQYF.